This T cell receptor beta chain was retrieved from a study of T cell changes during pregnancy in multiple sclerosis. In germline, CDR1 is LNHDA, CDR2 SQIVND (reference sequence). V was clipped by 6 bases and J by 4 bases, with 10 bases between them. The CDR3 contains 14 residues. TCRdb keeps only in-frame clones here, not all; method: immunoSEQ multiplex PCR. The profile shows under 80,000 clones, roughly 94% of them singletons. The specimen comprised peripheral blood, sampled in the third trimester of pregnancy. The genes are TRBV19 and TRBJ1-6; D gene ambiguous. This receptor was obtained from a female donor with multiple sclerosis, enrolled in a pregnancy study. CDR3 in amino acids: CASSRREYNSPLHF. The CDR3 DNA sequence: TGTGCCAGTAGCCGACGGGAGTATAATTCACCCCTCCACTTT.